The 8 T cell receptor beta chains listed next were all sequenced from one sample in a study of cytotoxic CD8 clonotypes in ibrutinib-treated CLL. The table came from immunoSEQ multiplex PCR; TCRdb's copy has only in-frame clones and leaves some out. The sample contains about 300,000 clones, 60% to 80% of which appear only once. This sample comprised PBMCs, obtained after 36 months of ibrutinib treatment. The source is a human donor with chronic lymphocytic leukemia.

The gene calls are TRBV9 and TRBJ2-3; 8 bases map to TRBD2. The CDR3 consists of 16 residues. V gave up 3 bases and J gave up 4 bases; unmatched junction bases: 10. The germline V gene has CDR1 SGDLS and CDR2 YYNGEE. The CDR3 is CASSARIAGWSDTQYF. The CDR3 DNA is TGTGCCAGCAGCGCCCGTATAGCGGGGTGGTCAGATACGCAGTATTTT.

The chain employs TRBV6-5 and TRBJ2-3; 10 bases fit TRBD2. Germline CDR1 MNHEY, CDR2 SVGAGI. This CDR3 spans 15 amino acids. V was pared by 6 bases and J by 0 bases, with 3 bases of the junction left unmatched. CDR3 DNA sequence: TGTGCCAGCAGCCTAGCGGGAGATAGCACAGATACGCAGTATTTT. As protein: CASSLAGDSTDTQYF.

The chain carries TRBV27 and TRBJ2-3; D is unresolved. Germline lookup yields CDR1 MNHEY and CDR2 SMNVEV (reference sequence). Trimming left V 5 bases short and J 0 bases short, with 15 bases between. The CDR3 is 16 residues long. CDR3 sequence reads: CASSPPWSSSTDTQYF. The CDR3 bases are TGTGCCAGCAGTCCCCCATGGAGCTCGAGCACAGATACGCAGTATTTT.

The gene calls are TRBV5-1 and TRBJ2-1; D is possibly TRBD2 (6 bases). Looked up from germline, CDR1 is SGHRS and CDR2 is YFSETQ. The germline V and J ends were trimmed by 3 bases and 7 bases, with 17 bases remaining between them. CDR3 length: 15 amino acids. The CDR3 sequence is CASSSSHGGGNEQFF. The DNA of the CDR3 is TGCGCCAGCAGCTCATCCCACGGGGGAGGAAATGAGCAGTTCTTC.

The V call is TRBV5-1, the J call TRBJ2-3, with unresolved D. Germline loops: CDR1 SGHRS, CDR2 YFSETQ. V gave up 0 bases and J gave up 2 bases, with 1 base separating them. This CDR3 is built from 12 residues. DNA for the CDR3: TGCGCCAGCAGCTTGGTCACAGATACGCAGTATTTT. As protein: CASSLVTDTQYF.

This sequence joins TRBV19 and TRBJ2-4; TRBD1 is a possible D gene (6 bases). This CDR3 region has 17 residues. Trimming took off 1 base at V and 1 base at J, with 14 bases between the two ends. CDR1 is LNHDA, CDR2 SQIVND, per germline (reference sequence). The CDR3, as DNA: TGTGCCAGTAGTATAGGGACAGAACCTGGGGCCAAAAACATTCAGTACTTC. Translation: CASSIGTEPGAKNIQYF.

The chain links TRBV9 to TRBJ2-5, with 9 bases that match TRBD1. The V gene's germline CDR1 is SGDLS and CDR2 YYNGEE. The trim removed 4 bases at V and 4 bases at J, leaving 5 bases unmatched. The CDR3 is 14 residues long. The CDR3 DNA follows: TGTGCCAGCAGCAGGACAGGGGAAGGAGAGACCCAGTACTTC. It encodes CASSRTGEGETQYF.

This clone came up once. This sequence joins TRBV7-9 and TRBJ2-3, with a tentative D call TRBD2 (5 bases). Trimming cost V 3 bases and J 2 bases, with 6 bases left between them. The CDR3 is made up of 13 amino acids. CDR1 is SEHNR and CDR2 is FQNEAQ in the germline V gene (reference sequence). This CDR3 is CASSFLATDTQYF. For the CDR3, the DNA is TGTGCCAGCAGCTTTCTAGCCACAGATACGCAGTATTTT.